The 25 T cell receptor beta chains presented below share a single source sample, sequenced in a study of breast tumors, draining lymph nodes, adjacent tissues. Axillary draining lymph nodes of breast cancer patients supplied the node samples. TCRdb re-called the multiplex PCR reads through MiXCR, storing one row per CDR3 protein. The sample lists 290,000 or so distinct CDR3 sequences, more than 30% occurring once. Material for sequencing was axillary lymph node tissue. The origin of the receptors is a female donor with breast cancer. Some clones in this sample may be carry-over from other donors' samples.

The rearrangement joins TRBV11-2 to TRBJ1-1; D uncertain. The CDR3 sequence is 14 residues long. Trimming took 4 bases from V and 0 from J, leaving 9 bases between them. Per germline, CDR1 SGHAT and CDR2 FQNNGV. CDR3 sequence (DNA): TGTGCCAGCAGCTACCAGCCAGTGAACACTGAAGCTTTCTTT. Protein: CASSYQPVNTEAFF.

The sample holds a few counts of this clonotype. The chain links TRBV11-2 to TRBJ1-1; TRBD1 agrees at 11 bases. The CDR3 totals 16 residues. The V and J ends lost 4 bases and 0 bases, in that order; junction bases with no gene match: 4. The germline V gene has CDR1 SGHAT and CDR2 FQNNGV. CDR3 loop: CASSSRTGGMNTEAFF. CDR3 sequence (DNA): TGTGCCAGCAGCTCGCGGACAGGGGGCATGAACACTGAAGCTTTCTTT.

This clonotype was seen repeatedly, ten times or more. The chain joins TRBV6-5 to TRBJ2-2; tentatively, D is TRBD2 (6 bases). This CDR3 is 15 amino acids long. Trimming removed 4 bases from V and 0 bases from J, with 9 bases in between. Germline lookup yields CDR1 MNHEY and CDR2 SVGAGI. CDR3 in DNA: TGTGCCAGCAGTTCTGGGAGGACGAACACCGGGGAGCTGTTTTTT. Translating gives CASSSGRTNTGELFF.

V is TRBV15 and J is TRBJ1-2, with TRBD1 matching over 7 bases. The CDR3 is made up of 15 amino acids. V lost 8 bases and J lost 5; bases outside the gene matches: 14. CDR1 and CDR2 (germline): LNHNV, YYDKDF (reference sequence). The CDR3 bases are TGTGCCACCCGGGACAGTCTCGTAGGCTATTATGGCTACACCTTC. Amino acids: CATRDSLVGYYGYTF.

The gene calls are TRBV20-1 and TRBJ2-3, with D hard to call. Germline V gene lookup returns CDR1 DFQATT and CDR2 SNEGSKA (reference sequence). V was trimmed by 0 bases and J by 1 base, leaving 8 bases between them. This CDR3 has 14 amino acids. The CDR3 bases are TGCAGTGCTAGAGATGTATGGGGCACAGATACGCAGTATTTT. Translation: CSARDVWGTDTQYF.

This chain uses TRBV3-1 with TRBJ2-7, with D maybe TRBD2 (5 bases). The V end was cut by 4 bases, the J end by 0 bases, with 10 bases between. Germline V gene data show CDR1 as LGHDT and CDR2 as YNNKEL (reference sequence). The CDR3 extends over 14 amino acids. The CDR3 loop reads CASSPTLDSYEQYF. Written as DNA, the CDR3 is TGTGCCAGCAGCCCCACACTAGACTCCTACGAGCAGTACTTC.

This clonotype was found many times. The CDR3 coding sequence is TGCAGTGCTAGAGCAGTTATCGGCGGCTCCTACAATGAGCAGTTCTTC. Translating gives CSARAVIGGSYNEQFF. The rearrangement uses TRBV20-1 and TRBJ2-1; D call uncertain. The germline V gene has CDR1 DFQATT and CDR2 SNEGSKA (reference sequence). V lost 1 base and J lost 0, with 13 bases in between. The CDR3 has 16 residues.

This clonotype was detected only a few times. CDR3 in amino acids: CASSQGQGNYGYTF. In DNA form, the CDR3 reads TGTGCCAGCAGCCAAGGACAGGGGAACTATGGCTACACCTTC. V is TRBV27 and J is TRBJ1-2; the match to TRBD1 covers 9 bases. This CDR3 contains 14 residues. Losses at the gene ends were 6 bases for V and 2 bases for J; bases not matched to a gene: 4. Germline V gene sequence: CDR1 MNHEY, CDR2 SMNVEV (reference sequence).

The table lists this clonotype with many counts. The genes are TRBV14 and TRBJ2-1; TRBD2 matches at 15 bases. The CDR3 runs 15 residues. CDR1 SGHDN and CDR2 FVKESK come from the germline V gene. The J segment lost 9 bases and the V segment lost 4 bases, leaving 4 bases of the junction unmatched. As DNA, the CDR3 is TGTGCCAGCAGCCTCGGACTAGCGGGAGGGGGTGAGCAGTTCTTC. Translated: CASSLGLAGGGEQFF.

As concerns this clonotype: The CDR3 does not end in the conserved phenylalanine or tryptophan, so this is likely a read error. The chain combines TRBV27 with TRBJ1-5, with D perhaps TRBD1 (6 bases). From germline, CDR1 is MNHEY and CDR2 SMNVEV (reference sequence). Trimming left V 8 bases short and J 7 bases short, with 15 bases between. The CDR3 has 13 amino acids. The CDR3 sequence: CASSIRGHQPQHL. CDR3 nucleotides: TGTGCCAGCTCCATTAGGGGACACCAGCCCCAGCATCTT.

This clonotype was found many times. The rearrangement links TRBV11-3 to TRBJ1-6; TRBD1 might be the D (6 bases). The germline CDR1 and CDR2 sequences are SGHNT and YENEEA. Trimming pared 2 bases from V and 4 bases from J, leaving 9 bases between. CDR3 length: 15 amino acids. The CDR3: CASSLYGQYNSPLHF. The CDR3 DNA reads as TGTGCCAGCAGCTTATACGGACAGTATAATTCACCCCTCCACTTT. Full variable domain (remainder filled in from reference TRBV11-3 and TRBJ1-6): EAGVVQSPRYKIIEKKQPVAFWCNPISGHNTLYWYLQNLGQGPELLIRYENEEAVDDSQLPKDRFSAERLKGVDSTLKIQPAELGDSAVYLCASSLYGQYNSPLHFGNGTRLTVT.

A word on this clonotype: The germline gene is not matched at one end of the junction; a read error may be the cause. CDR3 sequence (DNA): TGCAGTGCTAGGGATCTAGAGGGGTACACAGATACGCGGTATTTT. This translates into CSARDLEGYTDTRYF. This chain connects TRBV20-1 to TRBJ2-3; D may match TRBD1 or TRBD2 (5 bases each). Germline lookup yields CDR1 DFQATT and CDR2 SNEGSKA (reference sequence). CDR3 length: 15 residues.

Points on this clonotype: Because the CDR3 is missing its conserved closing phenylalanine or tryptophan, this is likely a read error. This sequence joins TRBV25-1 and TRBJ2-5; weak D call: TRBD1 (6 bases). Germline CDR1 and CDR2: MGHDK and SYGVNS. CDR3 size: 15 residues. This chain's CDR3 is CASSEIQQGGEIQYL. In DNA, the CDR3 is TGTGCCAGCAGTGAAATTCAACAGGGTGGAGAGATCCAGTACCTC.

This clonotype was counted between two and nine times. A read error is possible here, since a much larger clone lies one base away. The CDR3 loop reads CASSLDGRSNEQFF. CDR3 nucleotide sequence: TGTGCCAGCAGCTTAGATGGACGATCCAATGAGCAGTTCTTC. The rearrangement uses TRBV11-3 and TRBJ2-1; D is unclear. The germline gives CDR1 SGHNT, CDR2 YENEEA. The CDR3 length is 14 residues. V dropped 0 bases and J dropped 6 bases, with 9 bases sitting between them.

The genes are TRBV20-1 and TRBJ2-7, with 9 nucleotides matching TRBD2. Germline values: CDR1 DFQATT, CDR2 SNEGSKA (reference sequence). The CDR3 runs 16 residues. V lost 0 bases and J lost 7; bases outside the gene matches: 13. CDR3 nucleotide sequence: TGCAGTGCTAGAGAGAGGAGCGGGAGGACCTGGGAAGAGCAGTACTTC. Amino acid sequence: CSARERSGRTWEEQYF.

A word on this clonotype: A much more abundant neighbour one base away suggests this may be a read error. The V and J genes are TRBV12-3 or TRBV12-4 and TRBJ2-1, with 11 bases matching TRBD2. CDR3 length equals 15 residues. This CDR3 is CASSLSGRAANEQSF. CDR3 bases: TGTGCCAGCAGCCTTAGCGGGAGGGCCGCCAATGAGCAGTCCTTC.

This clonotype was detected many times. The chain combines TRBV6-6 with TRBJ2-3; D gene uncertain. V lost 0 bases, J lost 4 bases, and 11 bases lay in between. The CDR3 is 15 amino acids. Germline values: CDR1 MNHNY, CDR2 SVGAGI (reference sequence). CDR3 in amino acids: CASSYSTFRADTQYF. CDR3 bases: TGTGCCAGCAGTTACTCAACCTTTAGGGCAGATACGCAGTATTTT.

The rearrangement links TRBV12-5 to TRBJ1-2, with D possibly TRBD1 on 5 matching bases. Per the germline V gene, CDR1 is LGHNT and CDR2 is FRNRAP. CDR3 length equals 14 residues. The DNA of the CDR3 is TGTGCCAGCAGTCCATTAAGAGGGGTCCATGGCTACACCTTC. Translated, it gives CASSPLRGVHGYTF.

This clonotype was detected ten times or more. The V call is TRBV20-1, the J call TRBJ2-7; 8 bases match TRBD1. The germline V gene has CDR1 DFQATT and CDR2 SNEGSKA (reference sequence). V lost 4 bases to trimming and J lost 5 bases; unmatched junction nucleotides: 10. The CDR3 contains 14 residues. The CDR3 spells CSANDGTGKHEQYF. CDR3 coding DNA: TGCAGTGCTAATGACGGGACAGGTAAACACGAGCAGTACTTC.

The chain has TRBV19 and TRBJ2-2, with 9 bases fitting TRBD1. There are 13 residues in the CDR3. The germline CDR1 and CDR2 sequences are LNHDA and SQIVND (reference sequence). The V and J ends lost 8 bases and 8 bases, in that order; junction bases with no gene match: 6. The CDR3 DNA reads as TGTGCCAGTCGCAGACAGGGGGGTGGGGAGCTGTTTTTT. Its protein product is CASRRQGGGELFF.

This clonotype was seen repeatedly, ten times or more. This chain connects TRBV29-1 to TRBJ2-7; D is uncertain. Per the germline V gene, CDR1 is SQVTM and CDR2 is ANQGSEA. V was cut by 1 base and J by 2 bases, with 15 bases left in between. The CDR3 runs 15 residues. CDR3 amino acids: CSVEGGRTDPYEQYF. In nucleotides, the CDR3 is TGCAGCGTTGAAGGCGGAAGGACGGACCCCTACGAGCAGTACTTC.

Turning to this clonotype: This may be a read error, as it is one base from a much larger clone. The V call is TRBV12-5, the J call TRBJ1-2, with D unresolved. Germline CDR1 LGHNT, CDR2 FRNRAP. CDR3 size: 13 residues. This CDR3 reads CARGLGNNYGYTF. As DNA, the CDR3 is TGTGCTCGTGGTTTAGGAAACAACTATGGCTACACCTTC.

There are many counts of this clonotype. This chain joins TRBV6-5 and TRBJ1-2, with D unresolved. V was shortened by 7 bases and J by 7 bases, with 16 bases between the two germline ends. The CDR3 is 13 amino acids. In germline, CDR1 is MNHEY, CDR2 SVGAGI. CDR3 sequence (DNA): TGTGCCAGCACCCGCCGGGGAGACCGTGGCTACACCTTC. It translates to CASTRRGDRGYTF.

The chain has TRBV27 and TRBJ2-1, with a weak D call TRBD2 (6 bases). The CDR3 sequence is 13 residues long. Germline CDR1 reads MNHEY; CDR2 reads SMNVEV (reference sequence). Trimming removed 4 bases from V and 10 bases from J, with 14 bases in between. CDR3 in DNA: TGTGCCAGCAGTTCTGGGGGGTTTGGGGAGCAGTTCTTC. Amino acid sequence: CASSSGGFGEQFF.

This clonotype was counted between two and nine times. The CDR3 DNA reads TGTGCCAGTAGCCTCGGGACAGGGAGACAAGAGACCCAGTACTTC. Amino acids: CASSLGTGRQETQYF. The chain couples TRBV19 to TRBJ2-5; 9 nucleotides agree with TRBD1. CDR1 LNHDA and CDR2 SQIVND come from the germline V gene (reference sequence). The CDR3 loop spans 15 amino acids. J was trimmed by 2 bases and V by 6 bases; bases with no gene match: 7. Full variable domain (outside the CDR3, taken from reference TRBV19 and TRBJ2-5): DGGITQSPKYLFRKEGQNVTLSCEQNLNHDAMYWYRQDPGQGLRLIYYSQIVNDFQKGDIAEGYSVSREKKESFPLTVTSAQKNPTAFYLCASSLGTGRQETQYFGPGTRLLVL.